This T cell receptor (beta chain) was recovered during a study of human T cells and chemical hapten exposure. What the library attached to individual cDNA molecules were unique molecular identifiers. TCRdb re-derived calls from the RACE reads in MiXCR, one entry per CDR3 protein. The data contain around 260,000 distinct CDR3 sequences, about 9% of them singletons. Time point in this sample: pre-sensitization, week 0. Described treatment: therapeutic diphenylcyclopropenone sensitization with weekly scalp DPC. V was cut by 0 bases and J by 2 bases, with 9 bases left in between. Looked up from germline, CDR1 is SEHNR and CDR2 is FQNEAQ (reference sequence). The CDR3 is 15 amino acids.

The V and J genes are TRBV7-9 and TRBJ2-3; D call uncertain. This sample comprised whole blood, obtained in connection with sensitization to the hapten diphenylcyclopropenone (DPC). The sequence was collected from a woman aged 35 to 49 with alopecia areata. Some clones in this sample may be carry-over from other donors' samples. The DNA for the CDR3 is TGTGCCAGCAGCTTAGCCGGAACCTTCACAGATACGCAGTATTTT. Translation: CASSLAGTFTDTQYF. Based on the CDR3 plus reference TRBV7-9 and TRBJ2-3, the full variable domain is DTGVSQNPRHKITKRGQNVTFRCDPISEHNRLYWYRQTLGQGPEFLTYFQNEAQLEKSRLLSDRFSAERPKGSFSTLEIQRTEQGDSAMYLCASSLAGTFTDTQYFGPGTRLTVL.